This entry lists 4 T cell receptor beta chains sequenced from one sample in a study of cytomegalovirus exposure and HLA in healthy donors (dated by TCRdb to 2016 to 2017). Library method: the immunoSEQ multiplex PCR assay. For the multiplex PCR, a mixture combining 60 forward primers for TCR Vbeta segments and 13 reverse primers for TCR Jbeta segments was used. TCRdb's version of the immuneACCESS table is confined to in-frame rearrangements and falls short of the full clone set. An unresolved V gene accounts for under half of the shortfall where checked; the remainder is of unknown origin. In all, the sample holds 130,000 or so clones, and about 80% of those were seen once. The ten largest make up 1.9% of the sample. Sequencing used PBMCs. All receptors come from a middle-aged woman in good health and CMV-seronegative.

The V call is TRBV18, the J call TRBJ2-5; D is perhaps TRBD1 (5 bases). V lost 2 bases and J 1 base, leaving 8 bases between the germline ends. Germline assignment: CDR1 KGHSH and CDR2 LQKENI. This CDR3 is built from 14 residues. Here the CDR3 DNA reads TGTGCCAGCTCACCAGGCAGGGCCCAAGAGACCCAGTACTTC. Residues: CASSPGRAQETQYF. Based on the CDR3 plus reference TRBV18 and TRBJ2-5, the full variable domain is NAGVMQNPRHLVRRRGQEARLRCSPMKGHSHVYWYRQLPEEGLKFMVYLQKENIIDESGMPKERFSAEFPKEGPSILRIQQVVRGDSAAYFCASSPGRAQETQYFGPGTRLLVL.

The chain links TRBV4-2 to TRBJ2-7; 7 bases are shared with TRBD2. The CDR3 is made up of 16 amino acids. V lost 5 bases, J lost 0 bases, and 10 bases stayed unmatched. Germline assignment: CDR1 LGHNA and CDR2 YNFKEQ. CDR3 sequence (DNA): TGTGCCAGCAGCAGCCGTGGGGGGGTCCCCTCCTACGAGCAGTACTTC. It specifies CASSSRGGVPSYEQYF.

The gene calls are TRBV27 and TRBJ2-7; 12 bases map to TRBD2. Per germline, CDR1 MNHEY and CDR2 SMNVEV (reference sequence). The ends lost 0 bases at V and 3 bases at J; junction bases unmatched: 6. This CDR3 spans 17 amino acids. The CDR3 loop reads CASSLSSGTSGYYEQYF. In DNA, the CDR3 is TGTGCCAGCAGTTTATCGTCGGGGACTAGCGGGTACTACGAGCAGTACTTC.

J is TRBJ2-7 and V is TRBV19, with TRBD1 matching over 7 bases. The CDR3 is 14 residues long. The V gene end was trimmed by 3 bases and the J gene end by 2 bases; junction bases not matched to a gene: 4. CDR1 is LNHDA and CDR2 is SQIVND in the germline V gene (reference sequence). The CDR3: CASSIDREAYEQYF. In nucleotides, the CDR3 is TGTGCCAGTAGTATTGACAGGGAAGCCTACGAGCAGTACTTC.